The 9 T cell receptor beta chains below were found in one sample sequenced in a study of T cell changes during pregnancy in multiple sclerosis. Profiled with immunoSEQ multiplex PCR; TCRdb holds only in-frame clones, not every one. The sample has roughly 40,000 clones, roughly 90% seen once. Sequencing was performed on CD8+ T cells from peripheral blood mononuclear cells, taken in the first trimester of pregnancy. Receptors were obtained from a female donor with multiple sclerosis, enrolled in a pregnancy study.

The V call is TRBV7-6, the J call TRBJ1-1; D not resolved. The CDR3 is 16 amino acids. The germline V gene encodes CDR1 SGHVS and CDR2 FNYEAQ. V lost 1 base and J lost 9, with 21 bases in between. The CDR3 sequence: CASSLERLLNSGKAFF. The CDR3 nucleotides are TGTGCCAGCAGCTTAGAGAGACTTCTAAATTCGGGAAAAGCTTTCTTT. The full variable domain, rest sourced from reference TRBV7-6 and TRBJ1-1, is GAGVSQSPRYKVTKRGQDVALRCDPISGHVSLYWYRQALGQGPEFLTYFNYEAQQDKSGLPNDRFSAERPEGSISTLTIQRTEQRDSAMYRCASSLERLLNSGKAFFGQGTRLTVV.

The V gene is TRBV27, the J gene TRBJ2-5, with a possible D match to TRBD2 (5 bases). Germline V lookup: CDR1 MNHEY, CDR2 SMNVEV (reference sequence). The CDR3 has 11 residues. Trimming stripped 2 bases from V and 7 bases from J, with 5 bases between. CDR3 in DNA: TGTGCCAGCAGTTTAGCGGGGACCCAGTACTTC. Its protein is CASSLAGTQYF.

The gene calls are TRBV19 and TRBJ2-1; TRBD2 aligns across 8 bases. The CDR3 runs to 14 residues. Germline CDR1 and CDR2: LNHDA and SQIVND (reference sequence). V lost 4 bases, J lost 4 bases, and 3 bases stayed unmatched. The CDR3 spells CASSKAGAYNEQFF. The CDR3 nucleotides read TGTGCCAGTAGTAAAGCGGGGGCATACAATGAGCAGTTCTTC.

V and J are TRBV11-2 and TRBJ1-6; tentatively, D is TRBD1 (5 bases). Trimming took off 0 bases at V and 10 bases at J, with 10 bases between the two ends. This CDR3 has 14 residues. Germline assignment: CDR1 SGHAT and CDR2 FQNNGV. CDR3 loop: CASSLETGGSPLHF. The CDR3 DNA reads TGTGCCAGCAGCTTAGAGACGGGGGGGTCACCCCTCCACTTT.

This clone is classed as medium-sized. The same CDR3 is also encoded by other DNA sequences in this sample. This sequence joins TRBV7-8 and TRBJ1-5; a weak D match, TRBD1 (5 bases). V lost 5 bases, J lost 0 bases, and 11 bases lay in between. CDR3 length equals 15 residues. Germline assignment: CDR1 SGHVS and CDR2 FQNEAQ. In nucleotides, the CDR3 is TGTGCCAGCAGCCTTGACAGTTATAGCAATCAGCCCCAGCATTTT. It specifies CASSLDSYSNQPQHF.

The chain couples TRBV11-2 to TRBJ2-5, with TRBD2 matching over 10 bases. The V and J ends lost 4 bases and 5 bases, in that order; junction bases with no gene match: 4. This CDR3 comprises 14 residues. CDR1 is SGHAT, CDR2 FQNNGV, per germline. The CDR3: CASSSSGGLETQYF. CDR3 bases: TGTGCCAGCAGCTCTAGCGGGGGTTTGGAGACCCAGTACTTC.

The chain joins TRBV2 to TRBJ2-5, with TRBD2 matching 8 bases. The CDR3 is 16 residues long. The ends lost 1 base at V and 1 base at J; junction bases unmatched: 5. Germline assignment: CDR1 SNHLY and CDR2 FYNNEI. Written as DNA, the CDR3 is TGTGCCAGCAGTGAAGGCCGGGGGGGACCCCAAGAGACCCAGTACTTC. Encoded protein: CASSEGRGGPQETQYF.

The rearrangement uses TRBV9 and TRBJ2-5; 10 nucleotides agree with TRBD2. Germline V gives CDR1 SGDLS, CDR2 YYNGEE. V shed 3 bases and J 3 bases; nucleotides not matched to a gene: 8. This CDR3 comprises 16 residues. CDR3 residues: CASSASGGAGKETQYF. In DNA form, the CDR3 reads TGTGCCAGCAGCGCCAGCGGGGGGGCTGGTAAAGAGACCCAGTACTTC.

The rearrangement links TRBV5-1 to TRBJ2-2; 8 bases align to TRBD2. This CDR3 spans 20 amino acids. Germline CDR1 and CDR2: SGHRS and YFSETQ. Trimming at V came to 0 bases and at J to 3 bases, leaving 16 bases not matched to a gene. The CDR3 reads CASSLDGLARASTDTGELFF. In nucleotides, the CDR3 is TGCGCCAGCAGCTTGGACGGACTAGCCCGAGCCTCTACGGACACCGGGGAGCTGTTTTTT.